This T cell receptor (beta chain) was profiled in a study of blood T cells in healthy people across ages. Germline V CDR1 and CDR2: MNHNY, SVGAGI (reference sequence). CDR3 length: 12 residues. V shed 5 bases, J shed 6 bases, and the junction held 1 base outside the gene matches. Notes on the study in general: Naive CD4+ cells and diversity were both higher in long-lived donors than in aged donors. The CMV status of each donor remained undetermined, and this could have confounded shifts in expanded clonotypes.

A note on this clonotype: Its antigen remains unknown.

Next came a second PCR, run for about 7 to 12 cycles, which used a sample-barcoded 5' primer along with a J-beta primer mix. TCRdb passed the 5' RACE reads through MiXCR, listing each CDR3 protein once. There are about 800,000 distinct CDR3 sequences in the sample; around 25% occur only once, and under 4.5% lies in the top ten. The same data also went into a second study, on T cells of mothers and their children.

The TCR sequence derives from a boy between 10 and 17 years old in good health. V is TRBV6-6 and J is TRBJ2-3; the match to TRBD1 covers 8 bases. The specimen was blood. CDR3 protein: CASSNRGDTQYF. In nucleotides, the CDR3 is TGTGCCAGCAGTAACAGGGGGGATACGCAGTATTTT.